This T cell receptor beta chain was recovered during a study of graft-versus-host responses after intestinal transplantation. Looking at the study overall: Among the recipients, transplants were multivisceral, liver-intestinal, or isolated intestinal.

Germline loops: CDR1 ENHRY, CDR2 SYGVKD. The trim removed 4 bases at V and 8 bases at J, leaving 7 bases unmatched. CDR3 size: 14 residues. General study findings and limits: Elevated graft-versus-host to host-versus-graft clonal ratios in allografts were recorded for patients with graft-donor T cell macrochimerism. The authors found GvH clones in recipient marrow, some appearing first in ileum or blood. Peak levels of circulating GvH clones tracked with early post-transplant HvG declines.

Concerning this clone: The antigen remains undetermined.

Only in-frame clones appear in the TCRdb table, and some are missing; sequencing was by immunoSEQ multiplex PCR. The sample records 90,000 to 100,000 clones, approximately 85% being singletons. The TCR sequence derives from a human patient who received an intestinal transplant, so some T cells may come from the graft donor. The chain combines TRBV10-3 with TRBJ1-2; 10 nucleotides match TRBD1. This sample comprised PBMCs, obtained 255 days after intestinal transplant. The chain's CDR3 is CAISAPDRGSGYTF. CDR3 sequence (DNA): TGTGCCATCAGTGCGCCGGACAGGGGGTCGGGCTACACCTTC.